The clone carrying this T cell receptor (beta chain) was detected only a few times. Germline V gene sequence: CDR1 MNHEY, CDR2 SMNVEV (reference sequence). V lost 5 bases and J 0 bases, leaving 9 bases between the germline ends. This CDR3 spans 14 amino acids. The sample is drawn from a study of response to subunit inactivated influenza vaccine. TCRdb reprocessed the RT-PCR reads via MiXCR and lists one record per CDR3 protein. The data contain 860,000 or so distinct CDR3 sequences, approximately 22% of them seen just once; the ten biggest clones take up about a tenth. The sample consisted of PBMCs from blood, taken roughly 5 days after vaccination. The chain combines TRBV27 with TRBJ2-3; no clear D. This TCR was sampled from a man in his forties or fifties who received an inactivated influenza vaccine. In nucleotides, the CDR3 is TGTGCCAGCAGTGCCTTGATAAGCACAGATACGCAGTATTTT. Translation gives CASSALISTDTQYF.